This paragraph covers one T cell receptor beta chain sequence. Its target is not known. V gave up 5 bases and J gave up 0 bases, with 13 bases separating them. CDR1 and CDR2 from the germline V gene are SGHVS and FQNEAQ. The CDR3 is 15 amino acids. The sample comes from a study of T cell repertoires in cytomegalovirus infection. About the research overall: Recently identified HLA-C-restricted CMV epitopes were among the peptides used. Public signatures in TCR beta pointed to CMV infection and matching HLA type.

One entry per CDR3 protein, called by TCRdb with MiXCR from the reads. Of roughly 70,000 distinct CDR3 sequences in the sample, roughly 20% were seen once. The sequenced sample was CD8+ T cells from cultured PBMCs, obtained from culture after CMV antigen stimulation. This clonotype originated in a human donor in good health (CMV status not recorded). Some clones in this sample may be carry-over from other donors' samples. The chain recombines TRBV7-8 with TRBJ1-1; D is perhaps TRBD1 (5 bases). The CDR3 nucleotides are TGTGCCAGCAGCACAGTAGGGACGTTGAACACTGAAGCTTTCTTT. Protein: CASSTVGTLNTEAFF.